This section outlines one T cell receptor (beta chain) sequence together with its context. This sample was included in a study of blood T cell repertoires in COVID-19. Study as a whole: Italy, Spain and the United States were the sources of the convalescent and acute COVID-19 samples. Sample material is recorded as cDNA or gDNA derived from T cells, B-cell-depleted T cells, or PBMCs.

CDR3 length equals 17 residues. The V gene lost 0 bases and the J gene lost 4 bases, with 18 bases spanning the gap. Germline V gives CDR1 MNHEY, CDR2 SMNVEV (reference sequence). TCRdb's copy holds only in-frame clones and misses some; the assay was immunoSEQ multiplex PCR. The sample consists of some 61,000 clones, 89% of them appearing once. V gene TRBV27 combines with J gene TRBJ1-2; a weak D match, TRBD1 (6 bases). The receptor comes from a man in his sixties with acute or convalescent COVID-19. Sample: peripheral blood. CDR3 region: CASSLSGQPQRFYGYTF. DNA for the CDR3: TGTGCCAGCAGTTTATCCGGACAGCCCCAACGATTCTATGGCTACACCTTC.